The 14 T cell receptor beta chains below were found in one sample sequenced in a study of technical replicates of blood from several donors. The repertoire was sequenced with immunoSEQ multiplex PCR; TCRdb's copy has only in-frame clones and lacks some. The sample has about 94,000 clones, 95% seen once. Sequenced input: T cells isolated from PBMCs. Receptor source: a human donor in good health.

The chain links TRBV9 to TRBJ1-6; a possible D gene is TRBD1 (6 bases). Germline CDR1 reads SGDLS; CDR2 reads YYNGEE. This CDR3 comprises 14 residues. Trimming cost V 4 bases and J 7 bases, with 12 bases left between them. This CDR3 is CASSSRTANSPLHF. The CDR3 bases are TGTGCCAGCAGCTCCCGGACAGCCAATTCACCCCTCCACTTT.

The gene calls are TRBV2 and TRBJ2-7; maybe TRBD1 (5 bases). The CDR3 has 19 amino acids. Trimming removed 2 bases at V and 3 bases at J, with 26 bases between. Germline loops: CDR1 SNHLY, CDR2 FYNNEI. The CDR3 DNA is TGTGCCAGCAGTGAAAAATTAATTATTCGGTTAAGGGGCAGCTACGAGCAGTACTTC. Residues: CASSEKLIIRLRGSYEQYF.

The V and J genes are TRBV7-9 and TRBJ1-6, with D perhaps matching TRBD1 (6 bases). CDR3 length: 15 residues. From germline, CDR1 is SEHNR and CDR2 FQNEAQ (reference sequence). V was clipped by 3 bases and J by 9 bases, with 15 bases between them. The CDR3 coding sequence is TGTGCCAGCAGCTTCTTAGACAGGACGAGTTCACCCCTCCACTTT. Translating it yields CASSFLDRTSSPLHF.

The chain joins TRBV9 to TRBJ2-5, with TRBD1 as a possible D gene (6 bases). The CDR3 spans 15 residues. Trimming removed 0 bases from V and 7 bases from J, with 16 bases in between. CDR1 is SGDLS and CDR2 is YYNGEE in the germline V gene. The CDR3 region has the DNA TGTGCCAGCAGCGTAGAGGGCAGGGGCTATGGGACCCAGTACTTC. It is translated as CASSVEGRGYGTQYF. Full variable domain (rest looked up from reference TRBV9 and TRBJ2-5): DSGVTQTPKHLITATGQRVTLRCSPRSGDLSVYWYQQSLDQGLQFLIQYYNGEERAKGNILERFSAQQFPDLHSELNLSSLELGDSALYFCASSVEGRGYGTQYFGPGTRLLVL.

The rearrangement uses TRBV19 and TRBJ1-1, with D perhaps TRBD1 (6 bases). The germline gives CDR1 LNHDA, CDR2 SQIVND (reference sequence). CDR3 length: 15 amino acids. V was clipped by 3 bases and J by 1 base, with 12 bases between them. CDR3 loop: CASSMWGPTNTEAFF. In nucleotides, the CDR3 is TGTGCCAGTAGTATGTGGGGGCCGACGAACACTGAAGCTTTCTTT.

This clone has a single count. The chain employs TRBV6-1 and TRBJ2-7; 7 nucleotides line up with TRBD1. The V gene's germline CDR1 is MNHNS and CDR2 SASEGT. The junction had 13 bases not matched to a gene; V was cut back by 2 bases and J by 3 bases. The CDR3 has 17 residues. DNA for the CDR3: TGTGCCAGCAGTGAACGGCAGGGGGTGGAACTATACTACGAGCAGTACTTC. Encoded protein: CASSERQGVELYYEQYF.

The chain combines TRBV6-9 with TRBJ1-2, with D possibly being TRBD1 (6 bases). Germline V gene lookup returns CDR1 MNHGY and CDR2 SVAAGI. The CDR3 runs to 13 residues. V lost 6 bases, J lost 6 bases, and 14 bases lay in between. The CDR3 nucleotides read TGTGCCAGCAGCCGGGGTAGGGGGAATGGCTACACCTTC. Its translation: CASSRGRGNGYTF.

The rearrangement uses TRBV25-1 and TRBJ2-3; D call uncertain. CDR3 length equals 15 residues. In germline, CDR1 is MGHDK, CDR2 SYGVNS. Trimming pared 3 bases from V and 6 bases from J, leaving 16 bases between. In DNA form, the CDR3 reads TGTGCCAGCAGTGACCCAGGCCCCAAGGTGGATACGCAGTATTTT. Protein sequence: CASSDPGPKVDTQYF.

This sequence joins TRBV2 and TRBJ2-3, with 7 bases lining up with TRBD2. Germline V CDR1 and CDR2: SNHLY, FYNNEI. The CDR3 runs 14 residues. The V gene end was trimmed by 1 base and the J gene end by 8 bases; junction bases not matched to a gene: 6. The CDR3, as DNA: TGTGCCAGCAGTGAAGGAGCGGGACGGACTACGCAGTATTTT. Protein sequence: CASSEGAGRTTQYF.

The rearrangement links TRBV9 to TRBJ1-1, with TRBD1 matching 7 bases. CDR3 size: 15 residues. In germline, CDR1 is SGDLS, CDR2 YYNGEE. V lost 2 bases to trimming and J lost 4 bases; unmatched junction nucleotides: 8. The CDR3 spells CASSVGTVGGTEAFF. The CDR3 DNA is TGTGCCAGCAGCGTCGGGACAGTCGGAGGCACTGAAGCTTTCTTT.

The rearrangement uses TRBV27 and TRBJ2-7; 10 nucleotides align to TRBD1. Germline assignment: CDR1 MNHEY and CDR2 SMNVEV (reference sequence). The CDR3 is 15 amino acids. V dropped 2 bases and J dropped 5; count of bases not matched to a gene: 6. In nucleotides, the CDR3 is TGTGCCAGCAGTTTAATCGGGACAGGGGAAGACGAGCAGTACTTC. It is translated as CASSLIGTGEDEQYF.

J is TRBJ1-2 and V is TRBV19; D not certain. CDR3 length: 13 residues. CDR1 is LNHDA, CDR2 SQIVND, per germline (reference sequence). V was pared by 1 base and J by 3 bases, with 6 bases between. The CDR3 is CASSIAHDYGYTF. CDR3 nucleotide sequence: TGTGCCAGTAGTATAGCCCATGACTATGGCTACACCTTC.

This chain joins TRBV28 and TRBJ2-7; D perhaps matches TRBD1 (6 bases). The CDR3 runs 16 residues. Trimming stripped 5 bases from V and 0 bases from J, with 17 bases between. CDR1 and CDR2 from the germline V gene are MDHEN and SYDVKM. The CDR3 loop is CASSPNSWTDSYEQYF. The CDR3, as DNA: TGTGCCAGCAGTCCCAACTCGTGGACAGACTCCTACGAGCAGTACTTC.

The gene calls are TRBV19 and TRBJ1-3; 10 positions agree with TRBD1. Losses at the gene ends were 4 bases for V and 2 bases for J; bases not matched to a gene: 2. Germline values: CDR1 LNHDA, CDR2 SQIVND (reference sequence). The CDR3 consists of 15 residues. The CDR3 is CASSTTGGAGNTIYF. The CDR3, as DNA: TGTGCCAGTAGTACGACAGGGGGCGCTGGAAACACCATATATTTT.